This passage covers 27 T cell receptor beta chains from one sample sequenced in a study of spatial heterogeneity in lung cancer. Time point reported: sample taken at primary tumor resection. TCRdb independently ran MiXCR on the 5' RACE reads; one entry per CDR3 protein. The sample holds about 21,000 distinct CDR3 sequences, 4.5% to 7% seen once. Sequences were derived from PBMCs, sampled at surgery. The receptors were sampled from a male donor with early-stage non-small cell lung cancer.

This clonotype came up many times. The V call is TRBV27, the J call TRBJ2-5, with TRBD2 matching 13 bases. Germline V gene data show CDR1 as MNHEY and CDR2 as SMNVEV (reference sequence). The junction had 1 base not matched to a gene; V was cut back by 5 bases and J by 1 base. This CDR3 region has 15 residues. The CDR3 region is CASSRTSGSQETQYF. The CDR3 nucleotides are TGTGCCAGCAGTCGGACTAGCGGGAGCCAAGAGACCCAGTACTTC.

This clonotype has a handful of counts. The chain couples TRBV7-9 to TRBJ1-1; perhaps TRBD1 as D (5 bases). Trimming removed 5 bases from V and 3 bases from J, with 13 bases in between. The CDR3 covers 14 residues. Germline loops: CDR1 SEHNR, CDR2 FQNEAQ (reference sequence). CDR3 DNA: TGTGCCAGCAGCCGGACATCCGGGGACACTGAAGCTTTCTTT. Its protein is CASSRTSGDTEAFF.

This clonotype has a handful of counts. The chain joins TRBV3-1 to TRBJ2-5, with 13 bases aligning to TRBD2. Germline V gives CDR1 LGHDT, CDR2 YNNKEL (reference sequence). The V and J ends lost 4 bases and 1 base, in that order; junction bases with no gene match: 9. There are 18 residues in the CDR3. CDR3 in DNA: TGTGCCAGCAGCCCCCCCCTGGGACTAGCGGGGCCCCAAGAGACCCAGTACTTC. Residues: CASSPPLGLAGPQETQYF.

This clonotype was seen many times. J is TRBJ1-1 and V is TRBV7-9; 8 nucleotides match TRBD1. Germline CDR1 reads SEHNR; CDR2 reads FQNEAQ (reference sequence). This CDR3 region has 15 residues. V gave up 6 bases and J gave up 2 bases; unmatched junction bases: 8. The CDR3 region has the DNA TGTGCCAGCAGACGATCAACAGGGGGTAACACTGAAGCTTTCTTT. This gives the protein CASRRSTGGNTEAFF.

This clonotype was recorded many times. This rearrangement joins TRBV6-1 to TRBJ2-2; tentatively, D is TRBD1 (6 bases). In germline, CDR1 is MNHNS, CDR2 SASEGT. V was trimmed by 8 bases and J by 0 bases, leaving 13 bases between them. The CDR3 contains 15 residues. In DNA, the CDR3 is TGTGCCAGCGTTAAGACAGGCTCGAACACCGGGGAGCTGTTTTTT. Its protein product is CASVKTGSNTGELFF.

The sample holds many counts of this clonotype. V usage is TRBV2 and J usage is TRBJ1-1; D perhaps matches TRBD1 (6 bases). V lost 6 bases, J lost 6 bases, and 11 bases lay in between. The CDR3 contains 12 residues. Germline CDR1 and CDR2: SNHLY and FYNNEI. CDR3 DNA: TGTGCCAGCAGGGGCAACAGGGCTGAAGCTTTCTTT. This gives the protein CASRGNRAEAFF. The complete variable domain, with remaining parts taken from reference TRBV2 and TRBJ1-1, reads EPEVTQTPSHQVTQMGQEVILRCVPISNHLYFYWYRQILGQKVEFLVSFYNNEISEKSEIFDDQFSVERPDGSNFTLKIRSTKLEDSAMYFCASRGNRAEAFFGQGTRLTVV.

There are many counts of this clonotype. The chain carries TRBV6-5 and TRBJ2-5; D possibly matches TRBD1 or TRBD2 (5 bases each). The germline gives CDR1 MNHEY, CDR2 SVGAGI. V lost 6 bases, J lost 2 bases, and 16 bases lay in between. There are 15 residues in the CDR3. CDR3 DNA sequence: TGTGCCAGCAGACGGACCCGGGGCCCACAAGAGACCCAGTACTTC. Translation gives CASRRTRGPQETQYF.

In its sample, this clonotype was seen many times. The chain carries TRBV28 and TRBJ2-5, with D maybe TRBD2 (5 bases). Trimming shortened V by 5 bases and J by 0 bases, and 19 bases separated the two germline ends. This CDR3 spans 17 amino acids. Germline V gene data show CDR1 as MDHEN and CDR2 as SYDVKM. CDR3 in DNA: TGTGCCAGCAGTCCCGATGCCCCGCGGAGGTACCAAGAGACCCAGTACTTC. Translating it yields CASSPDAPRRYQETQYF.

This clonotype was observed many times. V and J are TRBV2 and TRBJ2-5, with D perhaps TRBD1 (6 bases). This CDR3 has 15 amino acids. V shed 6 bases and J shed 4 bases, with 18 bases lying between them. CDR1 and CDR2 from the germline V gene are SNHLY and FYNNEI. CDR3 amino acids: CASSLQGLVRETQYF. As DNA, the CDR3 is TGTGCCAGCAGCCTACAGGGCTTAGTAAGAGAGACCCAGTACTTC.

This clonotype has a count of ten or more. J is TRBJ2-1 and V is TRBV11-1, with unresolved D. There are 14 residues in the CDR3. Germline V CDR1 and CDR2: SGHAT, FQDESV (reference sequence). Trimming removed 5 bases from V and 5 bases from J, with 13 bases in between. As DNA, the CDR3 is TGTGCCAGCAGCCCAGTGATGCGGCACAATGAGCAGTTCTTC. It translates to CASSPVMRHNEQFF.

This clonotype was recorded many times. The J gene is TRBJ2-1, the V gene TRBV6-5, with 9 nucleotides matching TRBD2. V shed 5 bases and J 4 bases; nucleotides not matched to a gene: 3. This CDR3 is 14 amino acids long. Per germline, CDR1 MNHEY and CDR2 SVGAGI. The CDR3 DNA is TGTGCCAGCAGTATTAGCGGGGGATACAATGAGCAGTTCTTC. Its protein product is CASSISGGYNEQFF.

This clonotype was recorded at least ten times. V usage is TRBV19 and J usage is TRBJ1-5, with a tentative D call TRBD1 (6 bases). V lost 10 bases, J lost 3 bases, and 13 bases lay in between. This CDR3 contains 13 residues. Germline lookup yields CDR1 LNHDA and CDR2 SQIVND (reference sequence). The CDR3 DNA reads as TGTGCCACCGAGACAGGCACCAATCAGCCCCAGCATTTT. It translates to CATETGTNQPQHF.

In the case of this clonotype: With a much larger clone just one base away, this may be a read error. This chain joins TRBV27 and TRBJ1-4, with 10 bases matching TRBD1. V shed 7 bases, J shed 5 bases, and the junction held 7 bases outside the gene matches. Germline lookup yields CDR1 MNHEY and CDR2 SMNVEV (reference sequence). The CDR3 covers 15 residues. CDR3: CASIPQDRGNEKLFF. As DNA, the CDR3 is TGTGCCAGCATCCCCCAGGACAGGGGGAATGAAAAACTGTTTTTT. Full variable domain (outside the CDR3, taken from reference TRBV27 and TRBJ1-4): EAQVTQNPRYLITVTGKKLTVTCSQNMNHEYMSWYRQDPGLGLRQIYYSMNVEVTDKGDVPEGYKVSRKEKRNFPLILESPSPNQTSLYFCASIPQDRGNEKLFFGSGTQLSVL.

Comment on this clonotype: A much bigger clone sits one base away, suggesting this may be a read error. The chain joins TRBV9 to TRBJ1-2, with D perhaps matching TRBD1 (6 bases). Germline CDR1 is SGDLS and CDR2 is YYNGEE. Trimming removed 4 bases from V and 10 bases from J, with 17 bases in between. This CDR3 comprises 13 residues. The chain's CDR3 is CASSQTSGHDYTF. CDR3 bases: TGTGCCAGCAGCCAAACCTCGGGACATGACTACACCTTC. The variable domain in full, with the rest retrieved from reference TRBV9 and TRBJ1-2, is DSGVTQTPKHLITATGQRVTLRCSPRSGDLSVYWYQQSLDQGLQFLIQYYNGEERAKGNILERFSAQQFPDLHSELNLSSLELGDSALYFCASSQTSGHDYTFGSGTRLTVV.

This clonotype was picked up many times. This chain connects TRBV2 to TRBJ2-4; TRBD2 agrees at 10 bases. The length of the CDR3 is 18 residues. CDR1 and CDR2 (germline): SNHLY, FYNNEI. V was clipped by 2 bases and J by 0 bases; unmatched bases: 7. CDR3 sequence: CASSELAGGPLAKNIQYF. In DNA, the CDR3 is TGTGCCAGCAGTGAATTAGCGGGGGGCCCGCTAGCCAAAAACATTCAGTACTTC.

This chain connects TRBV27 to TRBJ2-1, with D tentatively TRBD1 or TRBD2 (6 bases each). This CDR3 spans 18 amino acids. Trimming pared 0 bases from V and 9 bases from J, leaving 24 bases between. Germline CDR1 MNHEY, CDR2 SMNVEV (reference sequence). This CDR3 reads CASSLSPAKLGRGGEQFF. The CDR3, as DNA: TGTGCCAGCAGTTTATCCCCTGCGAAGCTCGGGAGAGGGGGTGAGCAGTTCTTC.

This clonotype was seen at least ten times. The chain carries TRBV28 and TRBJ2-5, with a weak D call TRBD1 (5 bases). This CDR3 has 15 residues. Germline V gene data show CDR1 as MDHEN and CDR2 as SYDVKM. Trimming left V 3 bases short and J 3 bases short, with 14 bases between. The CDR3 region is CASSFPKKGEETQYF. In DNA form, the CDR3 reads TGTGCCAGCAGTTTCCCCAAGAAAGGGGAAGAGACCCAGTACTTC.

This clonotype showed up many times. The V call is TRBV12-3 or TRBV12-4, the J call TRBJ2-3; D might be TRBD2 (5 bases). The CDR3 loop spans 11 amino acids. V was pared by 5 bases and J by 9 bases, with 9 bases between. The CDR3 here is CASSRERTQYF. CDR3 nucleotide sequence: TGTGCCAGCAGTCGGGAACGAACGCAGTATTTT.

In this sample, this clonotype turned up many times. This chain uses TRBV12-3 or TRBV12-4 with TRBJ1-6; D is perhaps TRBD1 (6 bases). The CDR3 has 18 residues. The V end was cut by 7 bases, the J end by 7 bases, with 26 bases between. The CDR3 DNA reads TGTGCCAGCATCGCCACATCCATGACAGGATTTATAAATTCACCCCTCCACTTT. Its translation is CASIATSMTGFINSPLHF.

This clonotype was recorded many times. The V call is TRBV11-2, the J call TRBJ1-1; possible D gene TRBD1, 5 bases. The germline V gene has CDR1 SGHAT and CDR2 FQNNGV. CDR3 length: 16 amino acids. V was trimmed by 2 bases and J by 1 base, leaving 14 bases between them. The CDR3 loop reads CASSLSTPGENTEAFF. In DNA form, the CDR3 reads TGTGCCAGCAGCTTATCGACGCCGGGGGAGAACACTGAAGCTTTCTTT.

This clonotype was seen more than once but under ten times. The chain combines TRBV27 with TRBJ2-1; D perhaps matches TRBD2 (7 bases). Germline CDR1 reads MNHEY; CDR2 reads SMNVEV (reference sequence). Trimming took off 8 bases at V and 4 bases at J, with 15 bases between the two ends. The CDR3 loop spans 14 amino acids. The CDR3 DNA follows: TGTGCCAGCGGCAAGGGGGGAGGGTACAATGAGCAGTTCTTC. Amino acid sequence: CASGKGGGYNEQFF.

This clonotype was observed at least ten times. This chain uses TRBV27 with TRBJ2-1; 12 nucleotides align to TRBD2. V shed 4 bases and J 9 bases; nucleotides not matched to a gene: 10. The CDR3 is 16 amino acids. Germline V gives CDR1 MNHEY, CDR2 SMNVEV (reference sequence). As DNA, the CDR3 is TGTGCCAGCAGTTCAATTTCTAGCGGGGGGGCCGCTGAGCAGTTCTTC. It is translated as CASSSISSGGAAEQFF.

At least ten counts were recorded for this clonotype. V is TRBV20-1 and J is TRBJ2-7; 7 nucleotides match TRBD2. Trimming at V came to 3 bases and at J to 6 bases, leaving 11 bases not matched to a gene. Germline CDR1 DFQATT, CDR2 SNEGSKA (reference sequence). This CDR3 has 14 amino acids. CDR3 region: CSASAQGREGEQYF. The CDR3, as DNA: TGCAGTGCTAGTGCCCAGGGCAGGGAGGGCGAGCAGTACTTC.

The chain recombines TRBV7-9 with TRBJ1-1; no clear D gene. CDR3 length: 13 amino acids. Between the trimmed V and J ends, which lost 0 bases and 7 bases, there was a span of 9 bases. Germline V gene data show CDR1 as SEHNR and CDR2 as FQNEAQ (reference sequence). The CDR3 here is CASSLAQAYEAFF. CDR3 nucleotide sequence: TGTGCCAGCAGCTTAGCGCAGGCGTATGAAGCTTTCTTT.

In its sample, this clonotype was seen many times. The chain uses TRBV11-1 and TRBJ1-1, with D unclear. This CDR3 spans 14 amino acids. In germline, CDR1 is SGHAT, CDR2 FQDESV (reference sequence). V dropped 1 base and J dropped 0 bases, with 6 bases sitting between them. The CDR3 DNA sequence: TGTGCCAGCAGCTTAGGCGTTTTGAACACTGAAGCTTTCTTT. This translates into CASSLGVLNTEAFF.

In this sample, this clonotype turned up many times. The chain recombines TRBV18 with TRBJ2-7, with TRBD1 identical over 8 bases. This CDR3 spans 17 amino acids. Germline values: CDR1 KGHSH, CDR2 LQKENI. V lost 5 bases, J lost 3 bases, and 15 bases stayed unmatched. CDR3 amino acids: CASSLNRAQGDLYEQYF. The DNA of the CDR3 is TGTGCCAGCTCATTAAATCGGGCACAGGGGGACCTCTACGAGCAGTACTTC.

There are many counts of this clonotype. The gene calls are TRBV28 and TRBJ2-2, with 8 bases that match TRBD1. The CDR3 covers 17 residues. V was clipped by 7 bases and J by 1 base; unmatched bases: 11. Germline V gene lookup returns CDR1 MDHEN and CDR2 SYDVKM. The CDR3 bases are TGTGCCAGCAATACCCCAGGGGGCGGAAAGAACACCGGGGAGCTGTTTTTT. This gives the protein CASNTPGGGKNTGELFF.